This T cell receptor (delta chain) was captured by sequencing in a study of gamma-delta T cells after stem cell transplantation. TCRdb re-called the RT-PCR reads using CATT. The sample has more than 3,000 delta-chain clones, over 1.5% seen once. By share, this clone counts as medium-sized. A far larger clone lies a single base away; this is likely a read error. Germline V gene data show CDR1 as GEAIGNYY and CDR2 as EKD. There are 15 residues in the CDR3. The TCR originated in a human donor. It is not recorded whose cells these are; they may come from a transplant donor. J is TRDJ1 and V is TRDV2; D unclear. The sample taken for sequencing was gamma-delta T cells. The CDR3 protein is CACGTLSGYTDKLIF. CDR3 in DNA: TGTGCCTGTGGCACCCTATCCGGTTACACCGATAAACTCATCTTT.